The 16 T cell receptor beta chains below come from one sample, sequenced in a study of control samples from healthy donors and cancer patients. The protocol was immunoSEQ multiplex PCR, while the TCRdb copy is restricted to in-frame clones and leaves out a portion. The table records over 150,000 clones, 95% to 96% of them present only once. The sequenced material came from blood. All receptors derive from a woman in her twenties or thirties in good health.

This clone was seen a single time. This chain connects TRBV28 to TRBJ1-1, with D uncertain. With 6 bases removed from V and 3 bases from J, the gap between germline ends came to 5 bases. The germline gives CDR1 MDHEN, CDR2 SYDVKM. The CDR3 length is 11 residues. CDR3 DNA sequence: TGTGCCAGCAGGATGCACACTGAAGCTTTCTTT. Its translation is CASRMHTEAFF.

The chain combines TRBV28 with TRBJ1-5; D unresolved. CDR3 length: 15 amino acids. Germline V gene lookup returns CDR1 MDHEN and CDR2 SYDVKM. Trimming removed 6 bases from V and 0 bases from J, with 12 bases in between. The CDR3 DNA follows: TGTGCCAGCAGGAATGGCGGAACTAGCAATCAGCCCCAGCATTTT. Amino acids: CASRNGGTSNQPQHF.

The sample holds one count of this clone. This CDR3 is CAWSVVGTEAFF. The CDR3 DNA is TGTGCCTGGAGTGTAGTAGGGACTGAAGCTTTCTTT. The rearrangement uses TRBV30 and TRBJ1-1; D uncertain. V was pared by 0 bases and J by 5 bases, with 7 bases between. From germline, CDR1 is GTSNPN and CDR2 SVGIG (reference sequence). The CDR3 covers 12 residues.

V and J are TRBV5-1 and TRBJ1-4, with 9 bases identical to TRBD1. CDR1 and CDR2 (germline): SGHRS, YFSETQ. The ends lost 4 bases at V and 5 bases at J; junction bases unmatched: 9. The CDR3 totals 16 residues. CDR3 region: CASSTSGQGLNEKLFF. DNA for the CDR3: TGCGCCAGCAGCACCTCGGGACAGGGCCTAAATGAAAAACTGTTTTTT.

The CDR3 sequence is CASSQRPGTDTQYF. CDR3 nucleotides: TGTGCCAGCAGCCAAAGACCAGGCACAGATACGCAGTATTTT. J is TRBJ2-3 and V is TRBV3-1 (or the pseudogene TRBV3-2); D is uncertain. V was shortened by 2 bases and J by 1 base, with 7 bases between the two germline ends. Germline lookup yields CDR1 LGHDT and CDR2 YNNKEL (reference sequence). This CDR3 region has 14 residues.

This rearrangement joins TRBV28 to TRBJ1-6; 8 nucleotides align to TRBD1. CDR1 MDHEN and CDR2 SYDVKM come from the germline V gene. CDR3 size: 15 residues. The junction had 10 bases not matched to a gene; V was cut back by 6 bases and J by 9 bases. The CDR3 loop is CASRTNRGLSSPLHF. DNA of the CDR3: TGTGCCAGCAGGACGAACAGGGGGTTGAGTTCACCCCTCCACTTT.

The chain carries TRBV6-5 and TRBJ2-7; TRBD2 matches at 11 bases. With V trimmed by 2 bases and J by 4 bases, 4 bases remained unmatched. Germline V CDR1 and CDR2: MNHEY, SVGAGI. There are 15 residues in the CDR3. Here the CDR3 reads CASSYGSGRGYEQYF. The DNA of the CDR3 is TGTGCCAGCAGTTACGGTAGCGGGAGGGGATACGAGCAGTACTTC.

The chain combines TRBV19 with TRBJ2-2; D possibly matches TRBD1 or TRBD2 (5 bases each). Germline values: CDR1 LNHDA, CDR2 SQIVND (reference sequence). Trimming took 8 bases from V and 1 from J, leaving 17 bases between them. The CDR3 sequence is 16 residues long. Here the CDR3 reads CASRTRNGGNTGELFF. CDR3 DNA: TGTGCCAGTCGAACTCGTAATGGGGGGAACACCGGGGAGCTGTTTTTT. The full variable domain, in which reference TRBV19 and TRBJ2-2 provide the parts outside the CDR3, is DGGITQSPKYLFRKEGQNVTLSCEQNLNHDAMYWYRQDPGQGLRLIYYSQIVNDFQKGDIAEGYSVSREKKESFPLTVTSAQKNPTAFYLCASRTRNGGNTGELFFGEGSRLTVL.

The chain has TRBV29-1 and TRBJ2-7; TRBD1 agrees at 7 bases. Looked up from germline, CDR1 is SQVTM and CDR2 is ANQGSEA. The CDR3 is 12 residues long. V gave up 6 bases and J gave up 2 bases; unmatched junction bases: 4. In DNA form, the CDR3 reads TGCAGCGTCCGGACAGGCCCCTACGAGCAGTACTTC. The encoded protein is CSVRTGPYEQYF.

The chain is built from TRBV6-1 and TRBJ2-7, with D perhaps TRBD1 (5 bases). This CDR3 region has 15 residues. Trimming removed 0 bases from V and 4 bases from J, with 13 bases in between. Per germline, CDR1 MNHNS and CDR2 SASEGT. The CDR3 bases are TGTGCCAGCAGTGAAGCGCCAGGGTATCTTTACGAGCAGTACTTC. It encodes CASSEAPGYLYEQYF.

Notes on this clone: The conserved phenylalanine or tryptophan normally closing the CDR3 is absent here, so this likely arose from a read error. The DNA is omitted, as the CDR3 cannot be located on it reliably, and the CDR3 follows TCRdb's listing. The chain links TRBV7-9 to TRBJ2-2; TRBD2, the table's D call, lacks a check against the DNA. Ends included, the CDR3 has 12 residues. Germline CDR1 SEHNR, CDR2 FQNEAQ (reference sequence). Here the CDR3 reads CASTAPRDPGLT.

The chain is built from TRBV10-3 and TRBJ2-1; 9 bases agree with TRBD1. CDR3 length: 13 residues. Germline CDR1 reads ENHRY; CDR2 reads SYGVKD. The junction had 3 bases not matched to a gene; V was cut back by 6 bases and J by 6 bases. This CDR3 reads CAISPGQGNEQFF. As DNA, the CDR3 is TGTGCCATCAGCCCGGGACAGGGCAATGAGCAGTTCTTC.

The V and J genes are TRBV23-1 and TRBJ2-5; no firm D call. TRBV23-1 is identified as an open reading frame with a role that is uncertain. Trimming cost V 1 base and J 5 bases, with 17 bases left between them. This CDR3 region has 16 residues. DNA for the CDR3: TGCGCCAGCAGTCAATTAATGACCGCGGCGGTTGAGACCCAGTACTTC. Its translation is CASSQLMTAAVETQYF.

This chain connects TRBV6-6 to TRBJ2-7, with 9 bases that match TRBD1. CDR1 and CDR2 from the germline V gene are MNHNY and SVGAGI (reference sequence). J lost 7 bases, V lost 7 bases, and 14 bases had no gene match. The CDR3 extends over 15 amino acids. The CDR3 DNA sequence: TGTGCCAGCAACCTACCCGGGACAGGGTTGGGGGAGCAGTACTTC. Protein: CASNLPGTGLGEQYF.

This clone was observed a single time. The chain uses TRBV7-6 and TRBJ2-7, with TRBD2 matching over 8 bases. The CDR3 extends over 18 amino acids. The germline V gene encodes CDR1 SGHVS and CDR2 FNYEAQ. V shed 1 base and J 3 bases; nucleotides not matched to a gene: 14. The CDR3 protein is CASSLVAITGTRYYEQYF. The CDR3, as DNA: TGTGCCAGCAGCTTAGTAGCGATAACCGGGACTAGGTACTACGAGCAGTACTTC. Full variable domain (missing parts from reference TRBV7-6 and TRBJ2-7): GAGVSQSPRYKVTKRGQDVALRCDPISGHVSLYWYRQALGQGPEFLTYFNYEAQQDKSGLPNDRFSAERPEGSISTLTIQRTEQRDSAMYRCASSLVAITGTRYYEQYFGPGTRLTVT.

This clone was observed a single time. The V call is TRBV7-8, the J call TRBJ1-5; no clear D. CDR1 and CDR2 (germline): SGHVS, FQNEAQ. The CDR3 is 12 amino acids. Trimming left V 2 bases short and J 10 bases short, with 9 bases between. CDR3 bases: TGTGCCAGCAGCTTAACTTCCCTTCCCCAGCATTTT. Amino acid sequence: CASSLTSLPQHF.